Listed here are 8 T cell receptor beta chains from one sample, sequenced in a study of CD8 T cells in Susac syndrome. An amount of RNA that ranged from roughly 0.5 to 1 ug was reverse transcribed with random hexamers. TCRdb recomputed calls from the immunoSEQ multiplex PCR reads with MiXCR, one row per CDR3 protein. The sample holds approximately 190,000 distinct CDR3 sequences, approximately 95% seen once. Sequencing was performed on CD8+ T cells from PBMCs. All receptors derive from a human donor with Susac syndrome.

The chain joins TRBV24-1 to TRBJ2-2, with no clear D. The CDR3 runs 12 residues. The V gene lost 5 bases and the J gene lost 3 bases, with 3 bases spanning the gap. Germline V lookup: CDR1 KGHDR, CDR2 SFDVKD. The CDR3 DNA follows: TGTGCCACCAGTGCTTACACCGGGGAGCTGTTTTTT. Translating it yields CATSAYTGELFF.

V gene TRBV5-1 combines with J gene TRBJ2-1, with D possibly being TRBD1 (5 bases). Trimming cost V 0 bases and J 2 bases, with 12 bases left between them. The CDR3 has 16 amino acids. Per the germline V gene, CDR1 is SGHRS and CDR2 is YFSETQ. This chain's CDR3 is CASSLGQTLAYNEQFF. The CDR3 region has the DNA TGCGCCAGCAGCTTGGGACAGACTTTAGCCTACAATGAGCAGTTCTTC.

The chain carries TRBV15 and TRBJ1-5, with 12 bases matching TRBD1. With 2 bases clipped from V and 2 bases from J, the junction kept 10 bases outside the gene matches. This CDR3 spans 19 amino acids. Germline CDR1 and CDR2: LNHNV and YYDKDF (reference sequence). The CDR3 DNA sequence: TGTGCCACCAGCAGATGGGGAGGGACAGGGGGCCGAGGCAATCAGCCCCAGCATTTT. This encodes CATSRWGGTGGRGNQPQHF.

The rearrangement links TRBV4-1 to TRBJ2-1, with D tentatively TRBD2 (5 bases). The CDR3 consists of 19 residues. CDR1 and CDR2 (germline): MGHRA, YSYEKL. Trimming pared 0 bases from V and 0 bases from J, leaving 18 bases between. CDR3 sequence (DNA): TGCGCCAGCAGCCAAGAATGGCGGGTAGGGAAACCCTCCTACAATGAGCAGTTCTTC. Encoded protein: CASSQEWRVGKPSYNEQFF.

The chain has TRBV28 and TRBJ1-5; D remains ambiguous. This CDR3 has 14 residues. Germline V gene lookup returns CDR1 MDHEN and CDR2 SYDVKM. Deletions cut 5 bases from V and 4 bases from J, with 12 bases between. This CDR3 is CASSTLGENQPQHF. The DNA of the CDR3 is TGTGCCAGCAGTACCTTGGGTGAGAATCAGCCCCAGCATTTT.

The chain links TRBV28 to TRBJ2-2; D remains unclear. The CDR3 totals 14 residues. Deletions cut 6 bases from V and 2 bases from J, with 10 bases between. Germline V lookup: CDR1 MDHEN, CDR2 SYDVKM. CDR3 protein: CASSSRENTGELFF. DNA of the CDR3: TGTGCCAGCAGCTCAAGGGAAAACACCGGGGAGCTGTTTTTT.

This clonotype was found once. This chain links TRBV7-9 with TRBJ1-2, with D possibly matching TRBD1 (6 bases). Deletions cut 5 bases from V and 11 bases from J, with 9 bases between. This CDR3 has 10 residues. Germline V gives CDR1 SEHNR, CDR2 FQNEAQ (reference sequence). The CDR3 nucleotides are TGTGCCAGCAGCCAAGGGGGGTACACCTTC. Translation gives CASSQGGYTF.

The V call is TRBV14, the J call TRBJ2-7; D gene uncertain. The CDR3 runs to 12 residues. Germline CDR1 and CDR2: SGHDN and FVKESK. The germline V and J ends were trimmed by 1 base and 5 bases, with 6 bases remaining between them. CDR3 sequence: CASSQAAHEQYF. The CDR3 nucleotides are TGTGCCAGCAGCCAAGCCGCCCACGAGCAGTACTTC.